Sequencing of this TCR beta chain was carried out in a study of radiotherapy plus CTLA-4 blockade in lung cancer. Study information: Objective responses were recorded in roughly 20% of patients, with disease control recorded in roughly 31%.

This clone was counted only a few times. Its antigen is unidentified. Trimming cost V 1 base and J 4 bases, with 10 bases left between them. The CDR3 has 14 residues. In germline, CDR1 is SGHVS, CDR2 FNYEAQ. Method: immunoSEQ multiplex PCR; TCRdb's copy keeps in-frame clones and lacks some. Of under 25,000 clones in the sample, about three quarters were seen once. Study-wide findings and caveats: Following radiotherapy plus ipilimumab, tumor-derived TCR clones expanded in the blood.

Ipilimumab-mediated CTLA-4 blockade plus focal radiation was given to patients having chemo-refractory metastatic non-small-cell lung cancer. The sample in question was peripheral blood, obtained from a patient treated with radiotherapy plus ipilimumab. V and J are TRBV7-6 and TRBJ1-1; D unclear. The receptor was derived from a human donor with non-small cell lung cancer who had stable disease on radiotherapy plus ipilimumab. Here the CDR3 DNA reads TGTGCCAGCAGCTTAGGAATTAGTCCCACTGAAGCTTTCTTT. It specifies CASSLGISPTEAFF.